Below, 5 T cell receptor beta chains from the same sample are listed, as sequenced in a study of STAT5B mutations in CD4+ large granular lymphocyte leukemia. Sequencing used immunoSEQ multiplex PCR; TCRdb keeps in-frame clones, though not all of them. The table includes fewer than 45,000 clones, 80% to 90% detected once. Sequencing was done on a sample of CD4+ T cells from blood buffy coats. These receptors all come from a human donor in good health.

This clone occurred a few times. This sequence joins TRBV7-6 and TRBJ2-4; D gene unclear. The CDR3 is 13 residues long. V was clipped by 0 bases and J by 6 bases, with 6 bases between them. Per germline, CDR1 SGHVS and CDR2 FNYEAQ. CDR3 in amino acids: CASSLAPLNIQYF. CDR3 coding DNA: TGTGCCAGCAGCTTAGCCCCCCTAAACATTCAGTACTTC.

The J gene is TRBJ1-1, the V gene TRBV29-1, with D perhaps matching TRBD1 (5 bases). Germline assignment: CDR1 SQVTM and CDR2 ANQGSEA. This CDR3 has 18 amino acids. Trimming removed 0 bases from V and 2 bases from J, with 22 bases in between. CDR3 DNA: TGCAGCGTTGAAGAGATGGGGGTCCCTCTCAGTGGTAACACTGAAGCTTTCTTT. It yields the protein CSVEEMGVPLSGNTEAFF.

The chain has TRBV5-5 and TRBJ1-1; D might be TRBD1 (5 bases). The germline V and J ends were trimmed by 2 bases and 1 base, with 6 bases remaining between them. Germline V CDR1 and CDR2: SGHKS, YYEKEE (reference sequence). The CDR3 is 13 amino acids. Here the CDR3 reads CASSFGGNTEAFF. CDR3 DNA sequence: TGTGCCAGCAGCTTCGGGGGGAACACTGAAGCTTTCTTT.

The chain carries TRBV2 and TRBJ1-4; D ambiguous. With 6 bases removed from V and 11 bases from J, the gap between germline ends came to 13 bases. CDR3 length: 12 amino acids. Germline V gene lookup returns CDR1 SNHLY and CDR2 FYNNEI. This CDR3 is CASREDVRKLFF. CDR3 sequence (DNA): TGTGCCAGCAGGGAGGACGTCAGGAAACTGTTTTTT.

This clone was recorded once. The rearrangement links TRBV11-2 to TRBJ1-1, with D possibly being TRBD1 (5 bases). Germline values: CDR1 SGHAT, CDR2 FQNNGV. Trimming left V 2 bases short and J 3 bases short, with 7 bases between. The CDR3 has 13 amino acids. Here the CDR3 DNA reads TGTGCCAGCAGCTTAAGGGGATACACTGAAGCTTTCTTT. Translated: CASSLRGYTEAFF.